This is a list of T cell receptor beta chains from one sample in a study of T cell repertoires in cytomegalovirus infection. TCRdb reprocessed the reads with MiXCR, giving one entry per CDR3 protein. The repertoire includes roughly 200,000 distinct CDR3 sequences, approximately 38% of them detected once, and 55% to 60% sits in the top ten. Antigens of these TCRs are unknown. The sequences come from CD8+ T cells from cultured PBMCs, collected from culture after CMV antigen stimulation. The receptors come from a human donor in good health (CMV status not recorded). Some clones in this sample may be carry-over from other donors' samples. The CDR3 runs from the conserved cysteine through the conserved F or W. Each record gives: V gene, J gene, clone size, D gene, CDR3 DNA, CDR3 protein. D genes are given only for firm matches. Rows may omit the clone size; those that give it use once, few, many or a size class.

>TRBV7-6|TRBJ1-5|.|TRBD1
TGTGCCAGCAGCTCAGTCGACAGGGACGATCAGCCCCAGCATTTT
CASSSVDRDDQPQHF
>TRBV6-1|TRBJ2-2|many|.
TGTGCCAGCAGTGCTTTGGTCACCGGGGAGCTGTTTTTT
CASSALVTGELFF
>TRBV28|TRBJ2-3|few|TRBD2
TGTGCCAGCAGTTTATCCCAACTAAGCGGGGGTACAGATACGCAGTATTTT
CASSLSQLSGGTDTQYF
>TRBV2|TRBJ2-7|.|.
TGTGCCAGCAGTGTAGGGGGAGGGGACGAGCAGTACTTC
CASSVGGGDEQYF
>TRBV6-1|TRBJ1-1|.|.
TGTGCCAGCAGTTTGGGGAGACACACTGAAGCTTTCTTT
CASSLGRHTEAFF
>TRBV7-6|TRBJ2-1|.|TRBD2
TGTGCCAGCAGCCCGACTAGCGGGGGGGTCCTGAGCTCCTACAATGAGCAGTTCTTC
CASSPTSGGVLSSYNEQFF
>TRBV11-2|TRBJ2-1|few|TRBD2
TGTGCCAGCAGCCCCGAAGCGGGGTCCAATGAGCAGTTCTTC
CASSPEAGSNEQFF
>TRBV6-1|TRBJ1-4|.|.
TGTGCCAGCAGTGAAAATGGAGGGCGTGAAAAACTGTTTTTT
CASSENGGREKLFF
>TRBV28|TRBJ2-1|.|TRBD1
TGTGCCAGCAGTTTCGGGCCCGGGACAGGGTTCCTTGTTTTGGGTGAGCAGTTCTTC
CASSFGPGTGFLVLGEQFF
>TRBV7-9|TRBJ1-1|few|.
TGTGCCAGCAGCTTCGGGGGTCGGAACACTGAAGCTTTCTTT
CASSFGGRNTEAFF
>TRBV7-3|TRBJ2-2|.|.
TGTGCCAGCAGCTATGACAGGAACACCGGGGAGCTGTTTTTT
CASSYDRNTGELFF
>TRBV7-2|TRBJ1-2|.|.
.
CASSWGRGTTF
>TRBV7-9|TRBJ2-7|.|TRBD1
TGTGCCAGCAGCTCGACAGGGGAGATTAGCTACGAGCAGTACTTC
CASSSTGEISYEQYF
>TRBV27|TRBJ2-3|few|.
TGTGCCAGCAGTGCCCCGGGCTTCGGGGGCCCAGATACGCAGTATTTT
CASSAPGFGGPDTQYF
>TRBV28|TRBJ1-5|once|.
TGTGCCAGCAGTTTATGGGGGGTGAGCAATCAGCCCCAGCATTTT
CASSLWGVSNQPQHF
>TRBV7-6|TRBJ2-1|few|TRBD2
TGTGCCAGCAGCTTAGACGTCCGGGAGGGCAATGAGCAGTTCTTC
CASSLDVREGNEQFF
>TRBV7-6|TRBJ2-7|few|.
TGTGCCAGCAGCTTAGCAGGGGTGGAAGACGAGCAGTACTTC
CASSLAGVEDEQYF
>TRBV7-8|TRBJ1-5|few|.
TGTGCCAGCAGCTTCTACCCGGGAAGCAATCAGCCCCAGCATTTT
CASSFYPGSNQPQHF
>TRBV7-8|TRBJ2-1|few|TRBD1
TGTGCCAGCAGCTTAGAAGTTGGACAGGGGATGCCGTTCTTC
CASSLEVGQGMPFF
>TRBV7-8|TRBJ2-5|many|TRBD2
TGTGCCAGCAGATTAGCGGGGGGCCGCCAAGAGACCCAGTACTTC
CASRLAGGRQETQYF
>TRBV28|TRBJ2-3|.|.
TGTGCCAGCACTCTAGGATTAGTAGCAGATACGCAGTATTTT
CASTLGLVADTQYF
>TRBV5-6|TRBJ2-1|.|.
TGTGCCAGCAGCTACTCTCCGACAGGAGGCAATGAGCAGTTCTTC
CASSYSPTGGNEQFF
>TRBV11-3|TRBJ2-2|few|.
TGTGCCAGCAGCTTAGTTTTTGGGACCACCGGGGAGCTGTTTTTT
CASSLVFGTTGELFF
>TRBV4-1|TRBJ2-3|.|TRBD1
TGCGCCAGCAGCGACAGGGGGCCGCAGTATTTT
CASSDRGPQYF
>TRBV29-1|TRBJ1-2|.|TRBD1
TGCAGCGACCTTAGTAAGGGGGCCGGCTATGGCTACACCTTC
CSDLSKGAGYGYTF
>TRBV11-2|TRBJ2-7|few|.
TGTGCCAGCAGCTTCATGGAGACTTACGAGCAGTACTTC
CASSFMETYEQYF
>TRBV29-1|TRBJ2-3|.|.
TGCAGCGTGAGGGGTGAGACAGATACGCAGTATTTT
CSVRGETDTQYF
>TRBV7-9|TRBJ2-2|.|TRBD1
TGTGCCAGCGGGGGACAGGGGGTTAACACCGGGGAGCTGTTTTTT
CASGGQGVNTGELFF
>TRBV11-2|TRBJ2-7|few|.
TGTGCCAGCAGCTTAGGATCGGCCTACGAGCAGTACTTC
CASSLGSAYEQYF